Listed here are 3 T cell receptor beta chains from one sample, sequenced in a study of OX40 agonist ivuxolimab in advanced cancers. Method: immunoSEQ multiplex PCR; TCRdb's copy keeps in-frame clones and lacks some. The sample yields roughly 56,000 clones, 84% seen once. Sequences were derived from CD4+ or CD8+ T cells sorted from blood, sampled in a trial of the OX40 agonist ivuxolimab. Receptors originate from an adult with an advanced solid tumor such as melanoma, head and neck, liver or kidney cancer.

CDR3 amino acids: CASSVSAGVTDTQYF. Written as DNA, the CDR3 is TGTGCCAGCAGCGTCTCCGCGGGAGTCACAGATACGCAGTATTTT. The chain is built from TRBV9 and TRBJ2-3; 7 nucleotides line up with TRBD2. This CDR3 region has 15 residues. Germline-derived CDR1 and CDR2 are SGDLS and YYNGEE. With V trimmed by 2 bases and J by 2 bases, 5 bases remained unmatched.

This chain joins TRBV11-2 and TRBJ2-3, with D possibly TRBD1 on 7 matching bases. The V and J ends lost 5 bases and 2 bases respectively, with 17 bases between them. Looked up from germline, CDR1 is SGHAT and CDR2 is FQNNGV. CDR3 length: 16 amino acids. In DNA, the CDR3 is TGTGCCAGCAGCCCGGAAGGGGGCGGGGTCACAGATACGCAGTATTTT. Encoded protein: CASSPEGGGVTDTQYF.

The rearrangement joins TRBV6-1 to TRBJ2-2, with 9 bases that match TRBD1. This CDR3 has 15 amino acids. J lost 4 bases, V lost 6 bases, and 6 bases had no gene match. Germline lookup yields CDR1 MNHNS and CDR2 SASEGT. The CDR3 loop is CASRPGQGFTGELFF. DNA of the CDR3: TGTGCCAGCAGACCGGGACAGGGTTTCACCGGGGAGCTGTTTTTT.